This is a list of T cell receptor beta chains from one sample in a study of a mutant IDH1 vaccine in newly diagnosed glioma. No antigen has been assigned to these receptors. Method: immunoSEQ multiplex PCR; TCRdb's copy keeps in-frame clones and lacks some. This sample has tens of thousands of clones; about 84% occur once, and the top ten carry roughly 5.5%. The sequenced sample was PBMCs, obtained from a glioma patient whose treatment included an IDH1 peptide vaccine. The receptors here all came from a man aged 35 to 55 with glioma. CDR3s include the opening cysteine and the closing phenylalanine or tryptophan. Each record gives: clone size, V gene, D gene, J gene, CDR3 protein, CDR3 DNA. D genes are given only for firm matches. Clone size is shown for a subset of rows, as once, few, many or a class of expanded clone.

>-|TRBV29-1|TRBD1|TRBJ1-4
CSVEPVTGGGKLFF
TGCAGCGTGGAACCCGTGACAGGGGGCGGGAAACTGTTTTTT
>-|TRBV27|-|TRBJ1-5
CASSARPEAVGNQPQHF
TGTGCCAGCAGTGCCCGGCCCGAAGCAGTGGGCAATCAGCCCCAGCATTTT
>-|TRBV7-9|TRBD1|TRBJ1-5
CASSSGTAGNQPQHF
TGTGCCAGCAGCTCCGGGACAGCAGGCAATCAGCCCCAGCATTTT
>-|TRBV6-1|TRBD2|TRBJ2-3
CASSKNSGGLDTQYF
TGTGCCAGCAGTAAGAATAGCGGGGGGTTAGATACGCAGTATTTT
>-|TRBV25-1|-|TRBJ2-6
CASSEYKGGFSGANVLTF
TGTGCCAGCAGTGAATATAAAGGTGGATTCTCTGGGGCCAACGTCCTGACTTTC
>-|TRBV9|-|TRBJ1-1
CASSVDYSGTEAFF
TGTGCCAGCAGCGTAGATTACAGCGGCACTGAAGCTTTCTTT
>-|TRBV2|TRBD1|TRBJ2-3
CASVGTGWGDTQYF
TGTGCCAGCGTGGGGACAGGGTGGGGAGATACGCAGTATTTT
>once|TRBV6-5|-|TRBJ1-2
CASSPTGNVNGYTF
TGTGCCAGCAGCCCCACAGGGAATGTAAATGGCTACACCTTC
>-|TRBV12-5|-|TRBJ2-5
CASGLWGRETQYF
TGTGCTAGTGGTTTGTGGGGGAGGGAGACCCAGTACTTC
>-|TRBV30|TRBD1|TRBJ2-3
CAWSSTRDRAADTQYF
TGTGCCTGGAGCTCAACCCGAGACAGGGCTGCAGATACGCAGTATTTT
>-|TRBV2|-|TRBJ1-2
CASSPGGHSGGYTF
TGTGCCAGCAGCCCCGGCGGTCACAGCGGGGGCTACACCTTC
>-|TRBV7-9|-|TRBJ2-7
CASQTEAYEQYF
TGTGCCAGCCAGACAGAGGCCTACGAGCAGTACTTC
>-|TRBV5-1|-|TRBJ1-4
CASSSPQNEKLFF
TGCGCCAGCAGCTCCCCCCAAAATGAAAAACTGTTTTTT
>-|TRBV9|-|TRBJ2-3
CASSVADYTTDTQYF
TGTGCCAGCAGCGTAGCTGACTACACCACAGATACGCAGTATTTT
>-|TRBV19|TRBD1|TRBJ2-7
CASSTPGTGKYEQYF
TGTGCCAGTAGTACCCCCGGGACAGGCAAGTACGAGCAGTACTTC
>-|TRBV19|TRBD1|TRBJ1-5
CASSHPQGTGNYNQPQHF
TGTGCCAGTAGCCACCCTCAGGGGACAGGAAATTATAATCAGCCCCAGCATTTT
>few|TRBV5-5|-|TRBJ1-6
CASSLNQVLSPLHF
TGTGCCAGCAGCTTGAATCAGGTTCTTTCACCCCTCCACTTT
>-|TRBV6-5|-|TRBJ1-4
CASSYTPGFEKLFF
TGTGCCAGCAGTTATACACCAGGGTTTGAAAAACTGTTTTTT
>-|TRBV5-4|-|TRBJ2-5
CASSLAREETQYF
TGTGCCAGCAGCTTGGCTAGGGAGGAGACCCAGTACTTC
>-|TRBV6-5|TRBD1|TRBJ1-2
CASTAGQARGYTF
TGTGCCAGCACAGCGGGACAGGCTAGAGGCTACACCTTC
>-|TRBV4-1|-|TRBJ2-7
CASSLIASAGHEQYF
TGCGCCAGCAGCCTAATAGCGTCCGCGGGGCACGAGCAGTACTTC
>-|TRBV4-1|-|TRBJ1-5
CASSIIVDNQPQHF
TGCGCCAGCAGTATCATAGTTGACAATCAGCCCCAGCATTTT